These T cell receptor beta chains were read from a single sample in a study of OX40 agonist ivuxolimab in advanced cancers. Method: immunoSEQ multiplex PCR; TCRdb's copy keeps in-frame clones and lacks some. The sample gives around 20,000 clones, about 76% of which show up once; roughly a quarter is in the top ten. The sample in question was CD4+ or CD8+ T cells sorted from blood, obtained in a trial of the OX40 agonist ivuxolimab. The receptors originated from an adult with an advanced solid tumor such as melanoma, head and neck, liver or kidney cancer. Each CDR3 is given with its conserved first and last residue. A D gene is named only where the DNA matches it firmly. Expanded clones get a size class; other rows say once, few or many, or leave the size out.

>.|TRBV2|TRBJ1-2|.
CASSSPRAVNYGYTF
TGTGCCAGCAGCTCCCCCCGGGCAGTTAACTATGGCTACACCTTC
>TRBD1|TRBV12-5|TRBJ2-7|.
CASGLGTGGEQYF
TGTGCTAGTGGTTTGGGGACAGGGGGCGAGCAGTACTTC
>TRBD1|TRBV11-2|TRBJ2-7|.
CASSLGQGVLYEQYF
TGTGCCAGCAGCCTGGGACAGGGAGTCCTCTACGAGCAGTACTTC
>.|TRBV7-9|TRBJ2-7|few
CASSLVDSTYEQYF
TGTGCCAGCAGCTTAGTTGACAGTACCTACGAGCAGTACTTC
>TRBD2|TRBV11-2|TRBJ2-7|.
CASSFGAGGSYEQYF
TGTGCCAGCAGCTTTGGAGCGGGGGGATCCTACGAGCAGTACTTC
>.|TRBV7-9|TRBJ2-7|few
CASGSLSSYEQYF
TGTGCCAGCGGATCTCTGAGCTCCTACGAGCAGTACTTC
>TRBD1|TRBV9|TRBJ1-5|.
CASSPQGAWNQPQHF
TGTGCCAGCAGCCCACAGGGGGCCTGGAATCAGCCCCAGCATTTT
>.|TRBV7-9|TRBJ1-1|.
CASSTGGALALNTEAFF
TGTGCCAGCAGCACGGGGGGGGCGTTAGCCTTGAACACTGAAGCTTTCTTT
>TRBD2|TRBV7-6|TRBJ2-2|.
CASSYSTSTSSGELFF
TGTGCCAGCAGCTACTCGACTAGCACATCTTCCGGGGAGCTGTTTTTT
>.|TRBV2|TRBJ2-7|.
CASIPATGAHEQYF
TGTGCCAGCATTCCAGCAACCGGCGCCCACGAGCAGTACTTC
>.|TRBV4-1|TRBJ2-7|.
CASSHTAGLDSKYEQYF
TGCGCCAGCAGCCATACAGCGGGGCTGGACAGTAAATACGAGCAGTACTTC
>.|TRBV9|TRBJ2-2|.
CASSVDPGPSAGELFF
TGTGCCAGCAGCGTAGACCCGGGCCCTTCGGCCGGGGAGCTGTTTTTT
>TRBD2|TRBV2|TRBJ2-3|.
CASSESLAGGGTASTDTQYF
TGTGCCAGCAGTGAAAGCCTAGCGGGGGGCGGAACTGCTAGCACAGATACGCAGTATTTT
>.|TRBV6-5|TRBJ2-5|.
CASQGGRRYQETQYF
TGTGCCAGCCAGGGGGGGCGTAGGTACCAAGAGACCCAGTACTTC
>.|TRBV6-5|TRBJ1-1|.
CASSLSVMNTEAFF
TGTGCCAGCAGTTTGAGCGTTATGAACACTGAAGCTTTCTTT
>.|TRBV29-1|TRBJ2-7|.
CSVRHPQSYEQYF
TGCAGCGTTCGACACCCCCAGAGCTACGAGCAGTACTTC
>.|TRBV4-1|TRBJ1-5|medium-sized
CASSQAPSQPQHF
TGCGCCAGCAGCCAAGCCCCCAGTCAGCCCCAGCATTTT
>.|TRBV6-5|TRBJ2-1|few
CASIPRVGNNEQFF
TGTGCCAGCATCCCCCGAGTCGGCAACAATGAGCAGTTCTTC
>.|TRBV5-8|TRBJ1-3|.
CASSLAGGNTIYF
TGTGCCAGCAGCTTGGCAGGCGGAAACACCATATATTTT
>.|TRBV27|TRBJ2-2|.
CASSGRGELFF
TGTGCCAGCAGTGGACGTGGGGAGCTGTTTTTT
>TRBD2|TRBV5-1|TRBJ2-3|.
CASSWTSGRATDTQYF
TGCGCCAGCAGCTGGACTAGCGGGAGGGCCACAGATACGCAGTATTTT
>.|TRBV6-6|TRBJ1-4|.
CASSYEAEKLFF
TGTGCCAGCAGTTATGAAGCGGAAAAACTGTTTTTT
>.|TRBV6-1|TRBJ1-2|.
CASSERYYGYTF
TGTGCCAGCAGTGAGAGGTACTATGGCTACACCTTC
>TRBD1|TRBV19|TRBJ2-5|.
CASSVLRSGTEIQETQYF
TGTGCCAGTAGTGTGCTCCGATCCGGGACAGAAATCCAAGAGACCCAGTACTTC
>.|TRBV2|TRBJ2-7|once
CASSAGEADEQYF
TGTGCCAGCAGTGCAGGGGAAGCAGACGAGCAGTACTTC
>.|TRBV19|TRBJ1-1|.
CASSIVPGTEAFF
TGTGCCAGTAGTATAGTTCCGGGCACTGAAGCTTTCTTT
>TRBD2|TRBV29-1|TRBJ2-2|.
CSVDLAGDHGELFF
TGCAGCGTTGATTTAGCGGGAGATCACGGGGAGCTGTTTTTT
>.|TRBV5-4|TRBJ2-7|.
CASSFSPYNEQYF
TGTGCCAGCAGCTTTTCCCCTTATAACGAGCAGTACTTC
>.|TRBV28|TRBJ2-3|few
CASSPIADSTDTQYF
TGTGCCAGCAGTCCGATAGCGGATAGCACAGATACGCAGTATTTT
>.|TRBV6-5|TRBJ2-7|.
CASSPMTGTTYEQYF
TGTGCCAGCAGCCCTATGACAGGAACTACCTACGAGCAGTACTTC
>.|TRBV21-1|TRBJ1-1|.
CASSKAPTFVPGNTEAFF
TGTGCCAGCAGCAAAGCCCCTACGTTCGTCCCGGGGAACACTGAAGCTTTCTTT
>.|TRBV4-2|TRBJ1-4|.
CASSQSSGTNEKLFF
TGTGCCAGCAGCCAATCTTCAGGGACTAATGAAAAACTGTTTTTT
>.|TRBV4-3|TRBJ1-4|.
CASSQDRQTRGNEKLFF
TGCGCCAGCAGCCAAGACAGACAGACCCGCGGTAATGAAAAACTGTTTTTT
>TRBD2|TRBV2|TRBJ2-7|.
CARGGQGDYEQYF
TGTGCTCGGGGGGGGCAGGGAGACTACGAGCAGTACTTC
>TRBD1|TRBV28|TRBJ1-4|.
CASSPPRTGDEKLFF
TGTGCCAGCAGTCCCCCAAGGACAGGGGATGAAAAACTGTTTTTT
>.|TRBV5-1|TRBJ2-7|.
CASSLVQGLRNEQYF
TGCGCCAGCAGCTTGGTCCAGGGGCTTCGCAACGAGCAGTACTTC
>.|TRBV4-3|TRBJ1-2|.
CASSQERGTINYGYTF
TGCGCCAGCAGCCAAGAACGCGGCACCATAAACTATGGCTACACCTTC
>TRBD1|TRBV28|TRBJ2-3|.
CASSLDRGTDTQYF
TGTGCCAGCAGTTTGGACAGGGGGACAGATACGCAGTATTTT